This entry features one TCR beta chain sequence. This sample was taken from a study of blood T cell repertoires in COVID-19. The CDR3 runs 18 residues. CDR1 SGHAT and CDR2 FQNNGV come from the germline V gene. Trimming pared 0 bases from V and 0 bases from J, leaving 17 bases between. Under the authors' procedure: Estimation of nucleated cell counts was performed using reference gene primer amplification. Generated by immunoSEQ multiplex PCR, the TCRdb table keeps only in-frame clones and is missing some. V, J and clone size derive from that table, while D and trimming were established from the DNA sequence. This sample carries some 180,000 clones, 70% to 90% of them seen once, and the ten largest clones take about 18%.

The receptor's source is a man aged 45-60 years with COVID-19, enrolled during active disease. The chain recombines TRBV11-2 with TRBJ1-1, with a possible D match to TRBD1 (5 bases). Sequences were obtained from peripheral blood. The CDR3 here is CASSLDRQGRAMNTEAFF. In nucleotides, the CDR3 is TGTGCCAGCAGCTTAGATCGCCAGGGAAGGGCCATGAACACTGAAGCTTTCTTT.